The 12 T cell receptor beta chains reported below all come from one sample, sequenced in a study of CD8 T cells in ankylosing spondylitis. TCRdb itself ran the 5' RACE reads through MiXCR, one entry per CDR3 protein. Of roughly 200,000 distinct CDR3 sequences in the sample, roughly 25% were seen once. The material sequenced was blood, either unsorted or a sorted T cell fraction (not recorded which). These receptor sequences come from a male donor with ankylosing spondylitis or in good health (not recorded which).

The chain links TRBV20-1 to TRBJ1-5; 8 nucleotides line up with TRBD1. The CDR3 has 15 residues. Trimming took 2 bases from V and 2 from J; bases not matched to a gene: 5. The germline gives CDR1 DFQATT, CDR2 SNEGSKA (reference sequence). In DNA form, the CDR3 reads TGCAGTGCTAGAAGGCGGGGACAGGGCAATCAGCCCCAGCATTTT. It is translated as CSARRRGQGNQPQHF.

The V gene is TRBV20-1, the J gene TRBJ2-3, with 8 nucleotides matching TRBD2. V shed 6 bases and J 0 bases; nucleotides not matched to a gene: 5. In germline, CDR1 is DFQATT, CDR2 SNEGSKA (reference sequence). The CDR3 length is 14 residues. The CDR3 nucleotides are TGCAGTGCAAAAAAGCGGGAGAGCACAGATACGCAGTATTTT. Translated: CSAKKRESTDTQYF.

This clonotype was recorded only once. The chain uses TRBV5-6 and TRBJ1-2; 7 nucleotides align to TRBD1. The germline gives CDR1 SGHDT, CDR2 YYEEEE. V trimming: 4 bases; J trimming: 0 bases; junction bases outside the gene matches: 3. The CDR3 is made up of 14 amino acids. CDR3 nucleotide sequence: TGTGCCAGCAGCCACGGGACAGCTAACTATGGCTACACCTTC. This translates into CASSHGTANYGYTF.

This clonotype has just a few counts. This chain connects TRBV7-2 to TRBJ2-3; 10 bases match TRBD2. Trimming took 1 base from V and 8 from J; bases not matched to a gene: 9. In germline, CDR1 is SGHTA, CDR2 FQGNSA. This CDR3 has 16 amino acids. This chain's CDR3 is CASSLESGRAIVTQYF. CDR3 DNA: TGTGCCAGCAGCTTAGAAAGCGGGAGGGCCATAGTTACGCAGTATTTT. The full variable domain, its missing parts supplied by reference TRBV7-2 and TRBJ2-3, is GAGVSQSPSNKVTEKGKDVELRCDPISGHTALYWYRQSLGQGLEFLIYFQGNSAPDKSGLPSDRFSAERTGGSVSTLTIQRTQQEDSAVYLCASSLESGRAIVTQYFGPGTRLTVL.

This clonotype was found many times. The chain is built from TRBV4-3 and TRBJ2-1, with 7 bases lining up with TRBD1. The V and J ends lost 0 bases and 7 bases, in that order; junction bases with no gene match: 9. The CDR3 consists of 16 residues. Germline V gives CDR1 LGHNA, CDR2 YSLEER. DNA for the CDR3: TGCGCCAGCAGCCAAGAAACGGGCAACAGGGGAAATGAGCAGTTCTTC. This codes for CASSQETGNRGNEQFF.

This chain joins TRBV6-5 and TRBJ2-2; D uncertain. CDR1 and CDR2 from the germline V gene are MNHEY and SVGAGI. The V end lost 5 bases, the J end lost 6 bases, and 7 bases lay between the germline ends. CDR3 length equals 12 residues. CDR3 nucleotide sequence: TGTGCCAGCAGTAGAAGTCCCGGGGAGCTGTTTTTT. Its translation is CASSRSPGELFF.

The chain couples TRBV6-5 to TRBJ1-2; 11 bases agree with TRBD1. Germline CDR1 is MNHEY and CDR2 is SVGAGI. The CDR3 sequence is 12 residues long. The ends lost 6 bases at V and 7 bases at J; junction bases unmatched: 1. CDR3 DNA sequence: TGTGCCAGCAGCGGACAGGGGGCTGGCTACACCTTC. It translates to CASSGQGAGYTF.

The chain recombines TRBV29-1 with TRBJ1-1, with D unresolved. This CDR3 is 16 amino acids long. V was clipped by 4 bases and J by 0 bases, with 18 bases between them. Germline CDR1 SQVTM, CDR2 ANQGSEA. CDR3 sequence reads: CSVVGLLSVMNTEAFF. CDR3 bases: TGCAGCGTTGTTGGGCTTCTCTCGGTCATGAACACTGAAGCTTTCTTT.

This clonotype was counted only a few times. The DNA of the CDR3 is TGCAGTGCTAGGGACATGGACACCGGGGAGCTGTTTTTT. As protein: CSARDMDTGELFF. The V and J genes are TRBV20-1 and TRBJ2-2; D is possibly TRBD1 (5 bases). This CDR3 has 13 amino acids. Trimming took off 3 bases at V and 3 bases at J, with 8 bases between the two ends. Per the germline V gene, CDR1 is DFQATT and CDR2 is SNEGSKA (reference sequence).

This clonotype was seen many times. The V gene is TRBV7-8, the J gene TRBJ1-5; D is unresolved. Trimming removed 0 bases at V and 6 bases at J, with 9 bases between. There are 14 residues in the CDR3. The germline V gene encodes CDR1 SGHVS and CDR2 FQNEAQ. In DNA form, the CDR3 reads TGTGCCAGCAGCTTAGCAGGGATTAGTCAGCCCCAGCATTTT. This translates into CASSLAGISQPQHF.

This clonotype showed up many times. The chain has TRBV29-1 and TRBJ1-1; 7 nucleotides line up with TRBD1. Germline V lookup: CDR1 SQVTM, CDR2 ANQGSEA. The V and J ends lost 6 bases and 1 base, in that order; junction bases with no gene match: 5. This CDR3 spans 13 amino acids. CDR3 in amino acids: CSVSGQTNTEAFF. CDR3 DNA: TGCAGCGTGTCGGGACAGACGAACACTGAAGCTTTCTTT.

There are many counts of this clonotype. The V and J genes are TRBV20-1 and TRBJ2-7; TRBD1 is a possible D gene (5 bases). Germline-derived CDR1 and CDR2 are DFQATT and SNEGSKA (reference sequence). There are 14 residues in the CDR3. The V and J ends lost 1 base and 2 bases respectively, with 12 bases between them. The CDR3 region is CSARGRAGTYEQYF. For the CDR3, the DNA is TGCAGTGCTAGAGGAAGGGCAGGGACCTACGAGCAGTACTTC.